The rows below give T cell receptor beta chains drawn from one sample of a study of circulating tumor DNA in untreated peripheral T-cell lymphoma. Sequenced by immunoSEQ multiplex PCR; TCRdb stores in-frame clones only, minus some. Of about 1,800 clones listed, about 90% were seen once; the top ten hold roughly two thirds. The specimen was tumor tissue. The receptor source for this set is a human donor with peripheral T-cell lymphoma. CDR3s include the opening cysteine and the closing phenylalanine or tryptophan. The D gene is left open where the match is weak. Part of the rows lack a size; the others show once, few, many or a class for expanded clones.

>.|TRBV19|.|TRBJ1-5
TGTGCCAGTAGTTCTCAATTTGGGACACAGCATTTT
CASSSQFGTQHF
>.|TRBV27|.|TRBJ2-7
TGTGCCAGCAGTTTATCGGACAGAACCTACGAGCAGTACTTC
CASSLSDRTYEQYF
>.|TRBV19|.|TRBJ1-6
TGTGCCAGTAGTATAGGGCCGCAACCATCACCCCTCCACTTT
CASSIGPQPSPLHF
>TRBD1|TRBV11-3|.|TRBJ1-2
TGTGCCAGCAGCCCCACGGGACAGACTAACTATGGCTACACCTTC
CASSPTGQTNYGYTF
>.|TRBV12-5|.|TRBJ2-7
TGTGCTAGTGGTTCCAGTTTGACCTACGAGCAGTACTTC
CASGSSLTYEQYF
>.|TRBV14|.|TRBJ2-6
TGTGCCAGCAGCCAAGTGAAGACTTCGATGTCTGGGGCCAACGTCCTGACTTTC
CASSQVKTSMSGANVLTF
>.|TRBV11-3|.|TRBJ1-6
TGTGCCAGCAGCTTAACTGGGGCGGATAATTCACCCCTCCACTTT
CASSLTGADNSPLHF
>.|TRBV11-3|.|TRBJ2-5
TGTGCCAGCAGCTTGTCCGGGGACCTTCAAGAGACCCAGTACTTC
CASSLSGDLQETQYF
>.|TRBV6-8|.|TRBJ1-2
TGTGCCAGCAGTGACGCCGCCGATATCTATGGCTACACCTTC
CASSDAADIYGYTF
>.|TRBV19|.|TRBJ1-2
TGTGCCAGTAGTATTTCTGGAACCATCTATGGCTACACCTTC
CASSISGTIYGYTF
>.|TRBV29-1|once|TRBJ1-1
TGCAGCGTTGATGGGTTCGAGAGGTTGAACACTGAAACTTTCTTT
CSVDGFERLNTETFF
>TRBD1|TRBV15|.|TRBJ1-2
TGTGCCACCAGCACTTGGGACAGGGTTATCTATGGCTACACCTTC
CATSTWDRVIYGYTF